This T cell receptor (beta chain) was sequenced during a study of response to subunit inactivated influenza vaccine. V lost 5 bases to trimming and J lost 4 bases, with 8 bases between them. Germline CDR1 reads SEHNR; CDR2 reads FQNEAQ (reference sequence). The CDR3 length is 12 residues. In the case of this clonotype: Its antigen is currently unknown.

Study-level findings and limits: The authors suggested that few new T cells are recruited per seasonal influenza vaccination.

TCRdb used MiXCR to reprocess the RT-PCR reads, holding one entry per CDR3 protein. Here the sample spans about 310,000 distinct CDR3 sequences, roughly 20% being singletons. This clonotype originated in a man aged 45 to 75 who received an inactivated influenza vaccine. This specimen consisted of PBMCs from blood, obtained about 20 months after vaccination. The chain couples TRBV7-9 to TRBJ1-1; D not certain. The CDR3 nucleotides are TGTGCCAGCAGCACCGTTCCCACTGAAGCTTTCTTT. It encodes CASSTVPTEAFF.